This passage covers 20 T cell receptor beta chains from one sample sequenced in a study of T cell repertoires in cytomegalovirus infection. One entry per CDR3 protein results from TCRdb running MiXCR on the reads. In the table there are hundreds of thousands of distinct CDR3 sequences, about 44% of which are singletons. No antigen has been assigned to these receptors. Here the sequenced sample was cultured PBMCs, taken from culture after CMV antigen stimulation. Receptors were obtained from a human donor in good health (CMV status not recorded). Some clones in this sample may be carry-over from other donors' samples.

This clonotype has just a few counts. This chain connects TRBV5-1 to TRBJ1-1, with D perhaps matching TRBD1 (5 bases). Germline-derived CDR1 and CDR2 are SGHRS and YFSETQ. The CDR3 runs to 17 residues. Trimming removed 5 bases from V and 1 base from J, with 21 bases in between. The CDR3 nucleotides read TGCGCCAGCAGAAAAGGCCGGGGGGGATTTGGGAACACTGAAGCTTTCTTT. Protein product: CASRKGRGGFGNTEAFF.

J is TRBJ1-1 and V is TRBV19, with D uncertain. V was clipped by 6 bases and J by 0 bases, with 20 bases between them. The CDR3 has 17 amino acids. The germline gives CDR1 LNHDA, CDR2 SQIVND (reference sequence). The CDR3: CASSQPLPGDMNTEAFF. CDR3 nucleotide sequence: TGTGCCAGTAGCCAACCACTACCGGGAGACATGAACACTGAAGCTTTCTTT.

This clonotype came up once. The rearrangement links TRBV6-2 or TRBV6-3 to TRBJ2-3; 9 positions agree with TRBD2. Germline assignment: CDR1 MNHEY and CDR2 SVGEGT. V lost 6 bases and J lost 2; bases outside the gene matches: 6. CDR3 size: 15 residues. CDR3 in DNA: TGTGCCAGCAGGGTAGCGGGGGCAGTCACAGATACGCAGTATTTT. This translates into CASRVAGAVTDTQYF.

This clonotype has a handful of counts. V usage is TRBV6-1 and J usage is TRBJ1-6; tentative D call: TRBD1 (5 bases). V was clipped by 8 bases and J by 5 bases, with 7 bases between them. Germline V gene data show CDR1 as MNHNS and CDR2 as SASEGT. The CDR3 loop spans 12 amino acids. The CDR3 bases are TGTGCCAGCGGGACGAATAATTCACCCCTCCACTTT. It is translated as CASGTNNSPLHF.

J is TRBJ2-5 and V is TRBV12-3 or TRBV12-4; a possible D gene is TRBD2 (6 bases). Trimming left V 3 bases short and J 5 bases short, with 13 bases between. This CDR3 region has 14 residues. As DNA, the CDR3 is TGTGCCAGCAGTTTCCCGGGACTCGAGGAGACCCAGTACTTC. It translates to CASSFPGLEETQYF.

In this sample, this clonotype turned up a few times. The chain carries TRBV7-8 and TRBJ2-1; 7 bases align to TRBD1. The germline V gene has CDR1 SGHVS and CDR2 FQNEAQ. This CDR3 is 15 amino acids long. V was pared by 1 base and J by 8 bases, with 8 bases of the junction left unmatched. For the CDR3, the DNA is TGTGCCAGCAGCTTAGTGGCCATACAGGGGCATGAGCAGTTCTTC. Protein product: CASSLVAIQGHEQFF.

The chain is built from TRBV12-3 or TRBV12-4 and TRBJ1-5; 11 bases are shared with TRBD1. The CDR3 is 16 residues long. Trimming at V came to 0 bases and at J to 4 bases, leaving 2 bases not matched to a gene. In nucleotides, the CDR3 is TGTGCCAGCAGTTTAGCGCGGGACAGGGGGAATCAGCCCCAGCATTTT. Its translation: CASSLARDRGNQPQHF.

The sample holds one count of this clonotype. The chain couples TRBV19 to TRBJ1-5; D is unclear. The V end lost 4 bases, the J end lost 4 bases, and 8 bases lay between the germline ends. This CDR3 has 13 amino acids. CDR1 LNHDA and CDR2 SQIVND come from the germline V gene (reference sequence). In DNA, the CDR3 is TGTGCCAGTAGTAGACCCCCAAATCAGCCCCAGCATTTT. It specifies CASSRPPNQPQHF.

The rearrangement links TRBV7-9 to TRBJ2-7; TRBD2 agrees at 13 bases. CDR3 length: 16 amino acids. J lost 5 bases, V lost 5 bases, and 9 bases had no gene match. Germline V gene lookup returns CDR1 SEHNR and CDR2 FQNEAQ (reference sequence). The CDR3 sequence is CASSPPGLAGVDEQYF. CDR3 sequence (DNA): TGTGCCAGCAGCCCCCCCGGACTAGCGGGAGTTGACGAGCAGTACTTC.

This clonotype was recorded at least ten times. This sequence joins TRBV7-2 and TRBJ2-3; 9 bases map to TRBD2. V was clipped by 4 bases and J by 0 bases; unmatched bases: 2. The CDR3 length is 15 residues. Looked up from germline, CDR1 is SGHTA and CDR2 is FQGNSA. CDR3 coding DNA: TGTGCCAGCAGCTCCGGACTAGCGAGCACAGATACGCAGTATTTT. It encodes CASSSGLASTDTQYF.

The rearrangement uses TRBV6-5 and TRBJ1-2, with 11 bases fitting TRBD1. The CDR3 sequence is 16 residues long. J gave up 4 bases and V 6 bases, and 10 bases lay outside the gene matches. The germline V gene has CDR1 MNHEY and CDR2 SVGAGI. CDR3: CASSPGSGTGGYGYTF. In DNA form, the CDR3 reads TGTGCCAGCAGCCCAGGCTCCGGGACAGGGGGCTATGGCTACACCTTC.

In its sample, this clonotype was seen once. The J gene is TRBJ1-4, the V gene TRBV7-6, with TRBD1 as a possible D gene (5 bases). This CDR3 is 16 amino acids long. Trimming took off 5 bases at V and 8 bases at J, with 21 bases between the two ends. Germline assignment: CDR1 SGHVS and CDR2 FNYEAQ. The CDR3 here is CASSPAGEAWGEKLFF. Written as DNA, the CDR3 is TGTGCCAGCAGCCCGGCGGGGGAGGCTTGGGGGGAAAAACTGTTTTTT.

The CDR3 DNA reads TGCGCCAGCAGCCTCGGAGTGGACTATGGCTACACCTTC. As protein: CASSLGVDYGYTF. The chain carries TRBV4-3 and TRBJ1-2; unclear D gene. Trimming pared 4 bases from V and 3 bases from J, leaving 9 bases between. The germline V gene has CDR1 LGHNA and CDR2 YSLEER. This CDR3 is built from 13 residues.

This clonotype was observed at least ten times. CDR3 amino acids: CASSLYSGGYYEQYF. The CDR3 DNA sequence: TGTGCCAGCAGCCTCTACAGCGGCGGGTACTACGAGCAGTACTTC. The rearrangement uses TRBV7-8 and TRBJ2-7; a possible D gene is TRBD2 (5 bases). Germline CDR1 and CDR2: SGHVS and FQNEAQ. The germline V and J ends were trimmed by 5 bases and 3 bases, with 17 bases remaining between them. The CDR3 sequence is 15 residues long.

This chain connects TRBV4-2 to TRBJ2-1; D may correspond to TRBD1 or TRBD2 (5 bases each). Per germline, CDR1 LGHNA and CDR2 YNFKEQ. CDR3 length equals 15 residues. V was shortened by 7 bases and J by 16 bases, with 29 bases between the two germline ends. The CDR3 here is CASNREASGTQDVFF. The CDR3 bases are TGTGCCAGCAACCGAGAGGCTTCCGGGACCCAGGACGTTTTCTTC.

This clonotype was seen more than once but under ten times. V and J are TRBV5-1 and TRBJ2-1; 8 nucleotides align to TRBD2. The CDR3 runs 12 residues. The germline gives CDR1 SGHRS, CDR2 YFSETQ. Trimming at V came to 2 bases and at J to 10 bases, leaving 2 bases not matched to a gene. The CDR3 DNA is TGCGCCAGCAGCTTTACTAGCGGCGAGCAGTTCTTC. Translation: CASSFTSGEQFF.

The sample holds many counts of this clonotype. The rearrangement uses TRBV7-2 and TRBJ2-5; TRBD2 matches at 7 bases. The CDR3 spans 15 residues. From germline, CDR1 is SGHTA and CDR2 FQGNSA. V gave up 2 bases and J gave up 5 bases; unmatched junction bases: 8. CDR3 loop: CASSLTSGVPETQYF. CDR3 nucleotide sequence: TGTGCCAGCAGCTTAACCAGCGGGGTTCCCGAGACCCAGTACTTC. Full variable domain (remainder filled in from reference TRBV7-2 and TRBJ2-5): GAGVSQSPSNKVTEKGKDVELRCDPISGHTALYWYRQSLGQGLEFLIYFQGNSAPDKSGLPSDRFSAERTGGSVSTLTIQRTQQEDSAVYLCASSLTSGVPETQYFGPGTRLLVL.

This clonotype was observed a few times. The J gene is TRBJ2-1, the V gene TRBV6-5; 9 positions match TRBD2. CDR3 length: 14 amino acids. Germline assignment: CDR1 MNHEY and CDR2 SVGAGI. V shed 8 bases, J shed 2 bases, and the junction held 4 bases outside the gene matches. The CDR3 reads CASGRGGPYNEQFF. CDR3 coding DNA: TGTGCCAGCGGGCGGGGGGGCCCCTACAATGAGCAGTTCTTC.

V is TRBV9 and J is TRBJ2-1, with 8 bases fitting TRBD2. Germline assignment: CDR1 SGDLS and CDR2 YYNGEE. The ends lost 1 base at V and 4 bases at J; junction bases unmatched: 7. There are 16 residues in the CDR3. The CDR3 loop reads CASSVMGLVGYNEQFF. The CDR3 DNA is TGTGCCAGCAGCGTAATGGGACTAGTCGGATACAATGAGCAGTTCTTC.

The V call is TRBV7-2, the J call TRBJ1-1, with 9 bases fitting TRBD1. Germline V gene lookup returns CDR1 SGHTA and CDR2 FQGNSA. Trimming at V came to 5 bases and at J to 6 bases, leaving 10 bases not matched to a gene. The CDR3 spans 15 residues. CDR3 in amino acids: CASSRPGQGISEAFF. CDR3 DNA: TGTGCCAGCAGCAGACCGGGACAGGGAATTTCTGAAGCTTTCTTT.